This T cell receptor beta chain emerged from a study of OX40 agonist ivuxolimab in advanced cancers. The wider study: Patients treated during dose escalation were battling hepatocellular carcinoma, melanoma, renal cell or head and neck cancer. With a range of roughly 20 to 80, age averaged roughly 60 years, and 65% to 90% were male. General observations from the study: The antigen specificity of the peripheral T cells (those that were expanded) was not determined.

Assay: immunoSEQ multiplex PCR; the TCRdb copy retains only in-frame clones and omits some. This table has over 30,000 clones, approximately 86% appearing once. Notes on this clone: Its antigen is unidentified. Other DNA sequences in this specimen translate into the identical CDR3.

Looked up from germline, CDR1 is SEHNR and CDR2 is FQNEAQ (reference sequence). The V and J ends lost 5 bases and 4 bases, in that order; junction bases with no gene match: 6. The CDR3 runs to 16 residues. This specimen consisted of CD4+ or CD8+ T cells sorted from blood, obtained in a trial of the OX40 agonist ivuxolimab. The TCR comes from an adult with an advanced solid tumor such as melanoma, head and neck, liver or kidney cancer. The genes are TRBV7-9 and TRBJ1-6; 9 bases are shared with TRBD1. The DNA of the CDR3 is TGTGCCAGCAGCCGTGGACAGGGGTTTTATAATTCACCCCTCCACTTT. Residues: CASSRGQGFYNSPLHF.